These T cell receptor beta chains were read from a single sample in a study of T cell repertoires in cytomegalovirus infection. Using its own MiXCR run on the reads, TCRdb lists one record per CDR3 protein. In the table there are some 940,000 distinct CDR3 sequences, approximately 31% of which are singletons. These receptors' antigens are unknown. Sequences were derived from cultured CD8+ T cells from PBMCs, sampled from culture after CMV antigen stimulation. These TCRs come from a human donor in good health (CMV status not recorded). Some clones in this sample may be carry-over from other donors' samples. Both conserved end residues are part of each CDR3. D genes are given only for firm matches. Rows give clone size only sometimes, using once, few, many, or a class for an expanded clone.

cdr3_aa,cdr3_nt,d_call,j_call,v_call,clone_size
CASSYVGSGGELFF,TGTGCCAGCAGTTACGTAGGGTCAGGCGGGGAGCTGTTTTTT,.,TRBJ2-2,TRBV6-6,.
CSVEPDRFPYEQYF,TGCAGCGTTGAGCCCGACAGATTCCCCTACGAGCAGTACTTC,.,TRBJ2-7,TRBV29-1,few
CASSNPSGTVSYEQYF,TGTGCCAGCAGCAATCCTTCCGGGACAGTCTCCTACGAGCAGTACTTC,TRBD1,TRBJ2-7,TRBV7-6,many
CASSDETRSYNEQFF,TGTGCCAGCAGCGACGAGACTCGCTCCTACAATGAGCAGTTCTTC,.,TRBJ2-1,TRBV6-6,.
CTSSHRTGPFPGELFF,TGCACCAGCAGCCACAGGACAGGCCCGTTCCCCGGGGAGCTGTTTTTT,TRBD1,TRBJ2-2,TRBV4-3,.
CASSPQGGQSYEQYF,TGTGCCAGCAGCCCGCAAGGGGGACAATCTTACGAGCAGTACTTC,.,TRBJ2-7,TRBV7-9,.
CASRPGRIYGYTF,TGTGCCAGCAGGCCGGGACGTATTTATGGCTACACCTTC,.,TRBJ1-2,TRBV6-5,.
CSERGLRGRAFF,TGCAGTGAAAGGGGGTTAAGAGGGAGGGCTTTCTTT,.,TRBJ1-1,TRBV20-1,many
CSAHGQEERNTNEKLFF,TGCAGTGCTCACGGACAGGAGGAAAGGAACACTAATGAAAAACTGTTTTTT,TRBD1,TRBJ1-4,TRBV20-1,few
CASSEARQGDSLNYGYTF,TGTGCCAGCAGTGAAGCGAGACAGGGTGATTCCCTTAACTATGGCTACACCTTC,TRBD1,TRBJ1-2,TRBV6-1,few
CASRLGTGATEAFF,TGCGCCAGCCGCCTAGGGACAGGGGCCACTGAAGCTTTCTTT,TRBD1,TRBJ1-1,TRBV4-1,.
CASSPEVAGNEQFF,TGTGCCAGTAGCCCTGAGGTAGCGGGCAATGAGCAGTTCTTC,TRBD2,TRBJ2-1,TRBV19,few
CSARVQTVDTTYGYTF,TGCAGTGCTAGAGTTCAGACAGTCGATACCACCTATGGCTACACCTTC,.,TRBJ1-2,TRBV20-1,.
CASSYGGAGNQPQHF,TGTGCCAGCAGTTACGGGGGGGCGGGCAATCAGCCCCAGCATTTT,.,TRBJ1-5,TRBV6-5,.
CASSATGSTEAFF,TGTGCCAGCAGTGCGACAGGGAGCACTGAAGCTTTCTTT,TRBD1,TRBJ1-1,TRBV6-1,many
CASKVDTQYF,TGTGCCAGCAAGGTGGATACGCAGTATTTT,.,TRBJ2-3,TRBV6-1,.
CASSLTGQTYNEQFF,TGCGCCAGCAGCTTAACGGGTCAGACATACAATGAGCAGTTCTTC,.,TRBJ2-1,TRBV5-1,.
CASSSSPSGELFF,TGTGCCAGCAGCTCATCCCCATCCGGGGAGCTGTTTTTT,.,TRBJ2-2,TRBV7-8,many
CASSLSAGYGNQPQHF,TGTGCCAGCAGTTTATCGGCCGGGTACGGGAATCAGCCCCAGCATTTT,.,TRBJ1-5,TRBV27,few
CASSAPRTGAENTGELFF,TGTGCCAGCAGTGCTCCCCGGACGGGGGCGGAGAACACCGGGGAGCTGTTTTTT,.,TRBJ2-2,TRBV12-3/TRBV12-4,many
CASSQVSAYGYTF,TGCGCCAGCAGCCAAGTCAGCGCCTATGGCTACACCTTC,.,TRBJ1-2,TRBV4-1,few
CASGPGGDEQFF,TGTGCCAGCGGCCCGGGGGGGGATGAGCAGTTCTTC,TRBD2,TRBJ2-1,TRBV5-6,.
CASSLSGAVHTGELFF,TGTGCCAGCAGCTTAAGCGGGGCAGTACACACCGGGGAGCTGTTTTTT,TRBD2,TRBJ2-2,TRBV7-6,many
CASSPRTGKYSGNTIYF,TGTGCCAGCAGTCCAAGGACAGGGAAATACTCTGGAAACACCATATATTTT,TRBD1,TRBJ1-3,TRBV28,.